This TCR beta chain is from a study of blood T cell repertoires in COVID-19. The repertoire was sequenced with immunoSEQ multiplex PCR; TCRdb's copy has only in-frame clones and lacks some. Of some 160,000 clones listed, 65% to 85% are singletons. The V and J ends lost 2 bases and 4 bases respectively, with 14 bases between them. Germline V CDR1 and CDR2: SGHTA, FQGNSA. This CDR3 has 16 amino acids. The sample comprised peripheral blood. This rearrangement joins TRBV7-2 to TRBJ2-2; D may be TRBD1 (6 bases). The sequence derives from a woman aged 70 to 79 who had recovered from COVID-19. The CDR3 protein is CASSLSGRGSTGELFF. The CDR3 nucleotides are TGTGCCAGCAGCTTATCGGGCAGGGGTAGCACCGGGGAGCTGTTTTTT.